This T cell receptor (beta chain) came from a study of OX40 agonist ivuxolimab in advanced cancers. On the study more broadly: The study treated patients with ivuxolimab, an agonistic anti-OX40 (CD134) antibody. Three patients responded partially, comprising one with hepatocellular carcinoma and two with cutaneous melanoma. Patients were infused with ivuxolimab every 2 weeks at 0.01 to 10 mg/kg.

Regarding the study as a whole: Blood T cells, both CD4+ and CD8+, expanded clonally by week 6 at 0.1 to 3.0 mg/kg.

Trimming left V 4 bases short and J 5 bases short, with 22 bases between. Germline CDR1 is SGHNT and CDR2 is YYREEE (reference sequence). This CDR3 region has 16 residues. TCRdb's copy holds only in-frame clones and misses some; the assay was immunoSEQ multiplex PCR. The sample carries over 70,000 clones, 80% to 90% recorded once. About this clone itself: The antigen is unknown.

The sequencing here drew on CD4+ or CD8+ T cells sorted from blood, taken in a trial of the OX40 agonist ivuxolimab. The source of this sequence is an adult with an advanced solid tumor such as melanoma, head and neck, liver or kidney cancer. The chain carries TRBV5-4 and TRBJ2-7; TRBD2 is a possible D gene (6 bases). The chain's CDR3 is CASSRDLNRPGNEQYF. In DNA, the CDR3 is TGTGCCAGCAGCCGGGACTTAAACCGTCCTGGGAACGAGCAGTACTTC.